The 25 T cell receptor beta chains below were found in one sample sequenced in a study of long-term antiretroviral therapy in people with HIV. At survey level, the immunoSEQ assay was run in its v3.0 version. Assay used: immunoSEQ multiplex PCR; TCRdb lists only in-frame clones, some missing. The sample has some 11,000 clones, around three quarters seen once. Sequenced material: unsorted PBMCs, taken at the start of antiretroviral therapy, before treatment. These receptors were taken from a young man with HIV.

This chain links TRBV27 with TRBJ2-7, with 12 bases aligning to TRBD1. This CDR3 has 16 amino acids. CDR1 and CDR2 from the germline V gene are MNHEY and SMNVEV (reference sequence). Trimming cost V 6 bases and J 4 bases; bases outside gene matches: 10. The CDR3 sequence is CASSGTGGLFRYEQYF. In DNA, the CDR3 is TGTGCCAGCAGCGGGACAGGGGGCTTATTTAGGTACGAGCAGTACTTC.

This sequence joins TRBV7-9 and TRBJ2-5; D is uncertain. CDR3 length equals 11 residues. Germline V gene lookup returns CDR1 SEHNR and CDR2 FQNEAQ (reference sequence). The germline V and J ends were trimmed by 5 bases and 9 bases, with 10 bases remaining between them. The CDR3 loop reads CASSELTSQYF. CDR3 coding DNA: TGTGCCAGCAGCGAGCTAACGTCCCAGTACTTC.

This clone was seen a single time. The J gene is TRBJ1-1, the V gene TRBV5-8; 7 bases are shared with TRBD1. The CDR3 sequence is 13 residues long. The J segment lost 4 bases and the V segment lost 3 bases, leaving 3 bases of the junction unmatched. Germline values: CDR1 SGHTS, CDR2 YDEGEE. The CDR3 nucleotides are TGTGCCAGCAGCTCAGACAGGGCCACTGAAGCTTTCTTT. Residues: CASSSDRATEAFF. Combining the CDR3 with reference TRBV5-8 and TRBJ1-1 gives the whole variable domain EAGVTQSPTHLIKTRGQQATLRCSPISGHTSVYWYQQALGLGLQFLLWYDEGEERNRGNFPPRFSGRQFPNYSSELNVNALELEDSALYLCASSSDRATEAFFGQGTRLTVV.

The chain recombines TRBV19 with TRBJ1-1, with D possibly being TRBD1 (6 bases). V dropped 9 bases and J dropped 3 bases, with 23 bases sitting between them. This CDR3 has 16 residues. In germline, CDR1 is LNHDA, CDR2 SQIVND (reference sequence). Written as DNA, the CDR3 is TGTGCCAGCATCCCGTCCAGGGGCGCGAGGCACACTGAAGCTTTCTTT. This translates into CASIPSRGARHTEAFF.

V is TRBV10-3 and J is TRBJ2-2, with 14 positions matching TRBD2. V shed 6 bases, J shed 5 bases, and the junction held 2 bases outside the gene matches. Germline V gives CDR1 ENHRY, CDR2 SYGVKD. The CDR3 has 15 residues. The chain's CDR3 is CAISGLAGGTGELFF. CDR3 sequence (DNA): TGTGCCATCAGCGGACTAGCGGGGGGTACCGGGGAGCTGTTTTTT.

This clone appeared a few times. The chain couples TRBV28 to TRBJ2-3, with 7 nucleotides matching TRBD2. Germline V gives CDR1 MDHEN, CDR2 SYDVKM. After removal of 3 bases from V and 3 bases from J, the junction contained 6 bases not matched to a gene. The CDR3 length is 15 residues. The CDR3 spells CASSFRGSNTDTQYF. In DNA, the CDR3 is TGTGCCAGCAGTTTTCGCGGGAGTAATACAGATACGCAGTATTTT.

The chain recombines TRBV6-1 with TRBJ1-2; D not resolved. CDR1 MNHNS and CDR2 SASEGT come from the germline V gene. Trimming took 3 bases from V and 7 from J, leaving 9 bases between them. This CDR3 region has 12 residues. The CDR3 protein is CASSDYLGGYTF. CDR3 coding DNA: TGTGCCAGCAGTGATTATCTGGGTGGCTACACCTTC.

This sequence joins TRBV4-1 and TRBJ1-1; weak D call: TRBD1 (5 bases). This CDR3 comprises 15 residues. Germline V CDR1 and CDR2: MGHRA, YSYEKL. V lost 0 bases and J 4 bases, leaving 12 bases between the germline ends. In DNA, the CDR3 is TGCGCCAGCAGCCAAGAGAGACAGATTAGCACTGAAGCTTTCTTT. Protein product: CASSQERQISTEAFF.

J is TRBJ2-3 and V is TRBV5-6; no clear D. Germline CDR1 SGHDT, CDR2 YYEEEE. The CDR3 length is 11 residues. V was cut by 4 bases and J by 2 bases, with 2 bases left in between. The DNA of the CDR3 is TGTGCCAGCAGCACCACAGATACGCAGTATTTT. This sequence encodes CASSTTDTQYF.

The genes are TRBV19 and TRBJ2-2, with a tentative D call TRBD2 (5 bases). Germline CDR1 LNHDA, CDR2 SQIVND (reference sequence). Between the trimmed V and J ends, which lost 2 bases and 3 bases, there was a span of 13 bases. The CDR3 is 16 residues long. The CDR3 sequence is CASSIYGVSDTGELFF. As DNA, the CDR3 is TGTGCCAGTAGTATATACGGGGTATCCGACACCGGGGAGCTGTTTTTT. Variable domain in full (rest from reference TRBV19 and TRBJ2-2): DGGITQSPKYLFRKEGQNVTLSCEQNLNHDAMYWYRQDPGQGLRLIYYSQIVNDFQKGDIAEGYSVSREKKESFPLTVTSAQKNPTAFYLCASSIYGVSDTGELFFGEGSRLTVL.

By sample share, this clone is medium-sized. The chain links TRBV7-3 to TRBJ2-3; TRBD2 agrees at 16 bases. Germline values: CDR1 SGHTA, CDR2 FQGTGA. CDR3 length: 20 amino acids. With 4 bases clipped from V and 0 bases from J, the junction kept 10 bases outside the gene matches. CDR3: CASSSSGTSGGAFSTDTQYF. The CDR3 bases are TGTGCCAGCAGCTCCTCCGGGACTAGCGGGGGGGCATTCAGCACAGATACGCAGTATTTT.

This chain connects TRBV19 to TRBJ1-2; D is unresolved. The length of the CDR3 is 13 residues. With 3 bases removed from V and 8 bases from J, the gap between germline ends came to 13 bases. Germline CDR1 LNHDA, CDR2 SQIVND (reference sequence). CDR3: CASSMTLIWGYTF. CDR3 DNA sequence: TGTGCCAGTAGTATGACACTCATCTGGGGCTACACCTTC. The full variable domain, with the rest looked up from reference TRBV19 and TRBJ1-2, is DGGITQSPKYLFRKEGQNVTLSCEQNLNHDAMYWYRQDPGQGLRLIYYSQIVNDFQKGDIAEGYSVSREKKESFPLTVTSAQKNPTAFYLCASSMTLIWGYTFGSGTRLTVV.

This clone is categorized as medium-sized. The chain uses TRBV9 and TRBJ2-1; D possibly matches TRBD1 or TRBD2 (5 bases each). This CDR3 contains 16 residues. The germline CDR1 and CDR2 sequences are SGDLS and YYNGEE. Deletions cut 0 bases from V and 0 bases from J, with 10 bases between. Here the CDR3 reads CASSVVGDNSYNEQFF. As DNA, the CDR3 is TGTGCCAGCAGCGTAGTGGGGGATAACTCCTACAATGAGCAGTTCTTC.

The rearrangement joins TRBV7-2 to TRBJ1-6, with a possible D match to TRBD1 (5 bases). The germline gives CDR1 SGHTA, CDR2 FQGNSA. V was cut by 2 bases and J by 5 bases, with 10 bases left in between. The CDR3 has 15 residues. The CDR3 nucleotides read TGTGCCAGCAGCTTATTGGGGGAGGATAATTCACCCCTCCACTTT. It codes for CASSLLGEDNSPLHF.

With respect to this clone: The junction departs from germline at one end; a sequencing error may be responsible. This rearrangement joins TRBV7-7 to TRBJ2-7; 11 bases align to TRBD2. Germline CDR1 SSHAT, CDR2 FNYEAQ (reference sequence). This CDR3 is built from 15 residues. CDR3 loop: CASSPGTSGYYEQYF. CDR3 sequence (DNA): TGTGCTAGCAGCCCTGGGACTAGCGGCTACTACGAGCAGTACTTC.

This clone has only one observation. The gene calls are TRBV18 and TRBJ2-7, with D possibly being TRBD1 or TRBD2 (5 bases each). CDR3 length: 14 residues. Trimming removed 6 bases from V and 3 bases from J, with 15 bases in between. CDR1 and CDR2 from the germline V gene are KGHSH and LQKENI. The chain's CDR3 is CASSPEGQGYEQYF. The CDR3 nucleotides are TGTGCCAGCTCCCCCGAGGGGCAGGGCTACGAGCAGTACTTC.

The V call is TRBV28, the J call TRBJ2-3; a possible D gene is TRBD2 (6 bases). CDR3 size: 14 residues. CDR1 MDHEN and CDR2 SYDVKM come from the germline V gene. The ends were cut back, 3 bases at V and 6 bases at J, with 13 bases in the middle. CDR3 sequence: CASSLAAGLDTQYF. The CDR3 coding sequence is TGTGCCAGCAGTTTGGCGGCGGGGCTGGATACGCAGTATTTT.

This chain joins TRBV28 and TRBJ1-4; D gene uncertain. V was cut by 3 bases and J by 7 bases, with 12 bases left in between. CDR1 MDHEN and CDR2 SYDVKM come from the germline V gene. This CDR3 comprises 14 residues. The CDR3 sequence is CASSFRGPAEKLFF. In DNA, the CDR3 is TGTGCCAGCAGTTTTCGTGGACCAGCTGAAAAACTGTTTTTT.

There are a few counts of this clone. The V gene is TRBV6-6, the J gene TRBJ2-2, with 12 bases matching TRBD2. This CDR3 has 16 residues. Germline CDR1 reads MNHNY; CDR2 reads SVGAGI (reference sequence). The J segment lost 1 base and the V segment lost 5 bases, leaving 2 bases of the junction unmatched. The CDR3 DNA reads TGTGCCAGCAGTAAGACTAGCGGGAGGAACACCGGGGAGCTGTTTTTT. Its protein product is CASSKTSGRNTGELFF.

This clone appeared once. The V and J genes are TRBV29-1 and TRBJ1-1; 8 positions agree with TRBD1. V lost 6 bases and J lost 3; bases outside the gene matches: 12. Germline-derived CDR1 and CDR2 are SQVTM and ANQGSEA. The CDR3 covers 15 residues. The CDR3, as DNA: TGCAGCGTCTTACCTAGGACAGGGAGGGACACTGAAGCTTTCTTT. This translates into CSVLPRTGRDTEAFF.

The chain employs TRBV19 and TRBJ1-2; D gene unclear. The CDR3 consists of 15 residues. Trimming removed 1 base from V and 4 bases from J, with 13 bases in between. The germline V gene has CDR1 LNHDA and CDR2 SQIVND (reference sequence). The CDR3 region is CASSIGREPGYGYTF. The CDR3, as DNA: TGTGCCAGTAGTATAGGCCGGGAACCTGGCTATGGCTACACCTTC.

This clone showed up just a few times. The V call is TRBV19, the J call TRBJ1-1; D perhaps matches TRBD1 (6 bases). V lost 3 bases and J lost 7, with 12 bases in between. CDR3 length equals 13 residues. CDR1 and CDR2 (germline): LNHDA, SQIVND (reference sequence). CDR3 DNA: TGTGCCAGTAGTATGTGGACAGAAGTTGAAGCTTTCTTT. Translated: CASSMWTEVEAFF.

This chain connects TRBV7-6 to TRBJ2-3; D is uncertain. Germline-derived CDR1 and CDR2 are SGHVS and FNYEAQ. This CDR3 is 13 amino acids long. Between the trimmed V and J ends, which lost 5 bases and 4 bases, there was a span of 10 bases. The CDR3 DNA reads TGTGCCAGCAGCCTAGAAACGGCAGATACGCAGTATTTT. It is translated as CASSLETADTQYF.

The J gene is TRBJ1-1, the V gene TRBV11-3; D is unclear. V gave up 2 bases and J gave up 4 bases, with 5 bases separating them. The CDR3 is 12 residues long. Germline CDR1 and CDR2: SGHNT and YENEEA. The CDR3 protein is CASSLSGTEAFF. CDR3 nucleotide sequence: TGTGCCAGCAGCTTATCAGGCACTGAAGCTTTCTTT.

This clone was seen a handful of times. The chain uses TRBV5-4 and TRBJ2-2; D possibly corresponds to TRBD2 (5 bases). Germline V CDR1 and CDR2: SGHNT, YYREEE (reference sequence). This CDR3 region has 12 residues. V was shortened by 7 bases and J by 1 base, with 5 bases between the two germline ends. The CDR3 bases are TGTGCCAGCGCGGGGAACACCGGGGAGCTGTTTTTT. The encoded protein is CASAGNTGELFF.